These 12 T cell receptor beta chains share one sample of origin, sequenced in a study of blood T cells in healthy people across ages (dated by TCRdb to 2015 to 2017). Libraries were built with 5' RACE. Instrument used: Illumina HiSeq 2500. A second PCR of about 6 to 12 cycles was run with a J-beta primer mix and a sample-barcoded 5' primer. Using fastp at Q25 and MiXCR, TCRdb reprocessed the public reads and kept productive beta chains. Every CDR3 protein is listed once, alongside the most common genes and DNA of its rows. In all, the sample holds some 1.4 million distinct CDR3 sequences, and around 42% of those were seen once. 7.9% of the sample is taken by the ten largest. Material: blood. All receptors derive from a woman aged 18 to 35 in good health.

This clonotype was recorded once. The CDR3 DNA is TGTGCCAGCGGGGAGAAGAGTGCCACTGAAGCTTTCTTT. Its translation: CASGEKSATEAFF. The chain carries TRBV6-1 and TRBJ1-1; no definite D call. V was trimmed by 8 bases and J by 4 bases, leaving 14 bases between them. The length of the CDR3 is 13 residues. CDR1 and CDR2 from the germline V gene are MNHNS and SASEGT.

This clonotype showed up just a few times. The chain links TRBV5-5 to TRBJ2-5; 11 positions match TRBD2. The CDR3 is made up of 15 amino acids. CDR1 is SGHKS, CDR2 YYEKEE, per germline (reference sequence). The J segment lost 3 bases and the V segment lost 9 bases, leaving 10 bases of the junction unmatched. DNA of the CDR3: TGTGCCACGGCCGGGGGACTAGCGGAAGAAGAGACCCAGTACTTC. This encodes CATAGGLAEEETQYF.

This rearrangement joins TRBV20-1 to TRBJ2-3, with D perhaps matching TRBD1 or TRBD2 (5 bases each). The CDR3 is 13 amino acids. Trimming took 6 bases from V and 2 from J, leaving 12 bases between them. Germline assignment: CDR1 DFQATT and CDR2 SNEGSKA (reference sequence). This chain's CDR3 is CSAPRDPTDTQYF. The CDR3 DNA is TGCAGTGCGCCACGGGACCCCACAGATACGCAGTATTTT.

This clonotype was counted ten times or more. The chain is built from TRBV29-1 and TRBJ2-3, with D maybe TRBD2 (5 bases). The germline CDR1 and CDR2 sequences are SQVTM and ANQGSEA. The V and J ends lost 6 bases and 6 bases respectively, with 13 bases between them. The CDR3 is made up of 12 amino acids. CDR3 in amino acids: CSVESGRDTQYF. The CDR3, as DNA: TGCAGCGTAGAGAGCGGACGGGATACGCAGTATTTT.

As regards this clonotype: One junction end does not reproduce the germline sequence, and a read error may be involved. The rearrangement links TRBV2 to TRBJ1-2; 8 bases match TRBD1. CDR3 size: 15 residues. In germline, CDR1 is SNHLY, CDR2 FYNNEI. The CDR3 nucleotides are TGCGGACAAGTCGAGGGCAGGGGGCTCGACTATGGCTACACCTTC. Amino acids: CGQVEGRGLDYGYTF.

The rearrangement uses TRBV21-1 and TRBJ2-7. TRBV21-1 has pseudogene status. The CDR3 is made up of 12 amino acids. DNA for the CDR3: TGTGCCAGCAGCACCCACGCTTACGAGCAGTACTTC. Translation: CASSTHAYEQYF.

This sequence joins TRBV18 and TRBJ2-3, with 8 bases identical to TRBD2. In germline, CDR1 is KGHSH, CDR2 LQKENI. CDR3 length equals 16 residues. J was trimmed by 5 bases and V by 0 bases; bases with no gene match: 7. This chain's CDR3 is CASSPPAGGGKDTQYF. In nucleotides, the CDR3 is TGTGCCAGCTCACCACCGGCCGGCGGGGGGAAAGATACGCAGTATTTT.

Worth noting for this clonotype: The junction departs from the called germline gene at one end, perhaps through a read error. This sequence joins TRBV5-1 and TRBJ2-7; 7 bases line up with TRBD1. Germline-derived CDR1 and CDR2 are SGHRS and YFSETQ. This CDR3 comprises 15 residues. CDR3 bases: TGTGCCAGTTCCTTGGGAGACAGGGTAACCTACGAGCAGTACTTC. Protein: CASSLGDRVTYEQYF.

The J gene is TRBJ2-1, the V gene TRBV6-1, with 12 positions matching TRBD2. The germline gives CDR1 MNHNS, CDR2 SASEGT. The CDR3 length is 14 residues. Trimming took 3 bases from V and 11 from J; bases not matched to a gene: 5. The CDR3 DNA follows: TGTGCCAGCAGTGACTGGGGACTAGCGGGTCAGCAGTTCTTC. Amino acids: CASSDWGLAGQQFF.

This clonotype was seen just once. The chain is built from TRBV7-6 and TRBJ2-5; D possibly corresponds to TRBD2 (5 bases). The germline gives CDR1 SGHVS, CDR2 FNYEAQ. CDR3 size: 15 residues. Trimming left V 0 bases short and J 4 bases short, with 12 bases between. CDR3 DNA: TGTGCCAGCAGCTTAGCGGGAGAGTGGGGAGAGACCCAGTACTTC. This gives the protein CASSLAGEWGETQYF.

On this clonotype: At one of its ends the junction is not consistent with the germline gene, which may arise from a read error. The DNA for the CDR3 is TGTGCCCGCAGTTTAGGGACTAGGGGAGAGCAGTACTTC. It codes for CARSLGTRGEQYF. The rearrangement links TRBV28 to TRBJ2-5, with 8 bases fitting TRBD2. Germline assignment: CDR1 MDHEN and CDR2 SYDVKM. This CDR3 is 13 amino acids long.

This rearrangement joins TRBV20-1 to TRBJ2-7; possible D gene TRBD2, 5 bases. Trimming left V 1 base short and J 0 bases short, with 13 bases between. The CDR3 runs to 15 residues. Germline V lookup: CDR1 DFQATT, CDR2 SNEGSKA (reference sequence). This chain's CDR3 is CSARVGGLPSYEQYF. The CDR3, as DNA: TGCAGTGCTAGAGTGGGCGGACTTCCCTCCTACGAGCAGTACTTC.